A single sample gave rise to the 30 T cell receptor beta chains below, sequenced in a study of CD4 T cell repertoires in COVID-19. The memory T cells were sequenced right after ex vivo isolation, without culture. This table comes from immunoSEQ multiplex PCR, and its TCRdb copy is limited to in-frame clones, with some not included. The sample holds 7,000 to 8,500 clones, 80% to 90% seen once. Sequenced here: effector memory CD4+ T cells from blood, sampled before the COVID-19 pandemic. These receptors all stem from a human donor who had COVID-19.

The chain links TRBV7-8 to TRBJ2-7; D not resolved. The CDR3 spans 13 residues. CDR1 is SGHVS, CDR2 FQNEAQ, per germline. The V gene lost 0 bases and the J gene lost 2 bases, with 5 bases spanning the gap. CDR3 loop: CASSLAGPYEQYF. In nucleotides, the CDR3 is TGTGCCAGCAGCTTAGCCGGTCCCTACGAGCAGTACTTC.

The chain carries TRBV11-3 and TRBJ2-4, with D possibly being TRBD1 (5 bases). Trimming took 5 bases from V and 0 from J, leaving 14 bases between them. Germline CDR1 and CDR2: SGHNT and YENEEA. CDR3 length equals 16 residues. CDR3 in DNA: TGTGCCAGCAGCCTTCCAGGGCCCTTAGCCAAAAACATTCAGTACTTC. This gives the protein CASSLPGPLAKNIQYF. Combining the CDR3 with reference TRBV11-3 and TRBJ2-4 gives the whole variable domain EAGVVQSPRYKIIEKKQPVAFWCNPISGHNTLYWYLQNLGQGPELLIRYENEEAVDDSQLPKDRFSAERLKGVDSTLKIQPAELGDSAVYLCASSLPGPLAKNIQYFGAGTRLSVL.

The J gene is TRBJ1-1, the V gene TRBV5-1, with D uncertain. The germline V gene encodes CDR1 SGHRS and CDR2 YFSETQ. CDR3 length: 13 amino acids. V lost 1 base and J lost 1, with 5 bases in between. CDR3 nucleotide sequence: TGCGCCAGCAGCTTGAACTCGAACACTGAAGCTTTCTTT. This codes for CASSLNSNTEAFF.

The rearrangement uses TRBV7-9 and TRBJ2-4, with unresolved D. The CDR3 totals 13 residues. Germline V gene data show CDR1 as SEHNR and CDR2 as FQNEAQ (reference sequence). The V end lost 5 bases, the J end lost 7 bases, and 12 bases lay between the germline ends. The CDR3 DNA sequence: TGTGCCAGCAGCATTAGTCCGTCCAACATTCAGTACTTC. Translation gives CASSISPSNIQYF.

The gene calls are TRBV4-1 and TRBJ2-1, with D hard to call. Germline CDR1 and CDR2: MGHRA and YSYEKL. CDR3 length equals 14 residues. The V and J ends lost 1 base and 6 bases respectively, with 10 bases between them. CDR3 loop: CASSQGFLSNEQFF. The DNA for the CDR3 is TGCGCCAGCAGCCAAGGGTTCTTGAGCAATGAGCAGTTCTTC.

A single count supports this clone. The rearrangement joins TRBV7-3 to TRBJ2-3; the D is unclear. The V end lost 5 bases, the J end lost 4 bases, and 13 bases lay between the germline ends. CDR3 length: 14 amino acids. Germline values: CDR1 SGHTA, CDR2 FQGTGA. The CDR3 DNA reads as TGTGCCAGCAGCACACCAATGGGCCCAGATACGCAGTATTTT. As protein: CASSTPMGPDTQYF.

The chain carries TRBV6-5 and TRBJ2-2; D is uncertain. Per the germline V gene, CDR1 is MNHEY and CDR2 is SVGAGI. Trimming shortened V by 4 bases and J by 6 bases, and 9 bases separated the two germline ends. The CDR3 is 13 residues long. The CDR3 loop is CASSSPRAGELFF. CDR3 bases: TGTGCCAGCAGTTCCCCTCGGGCCGGGGAGCTGTTTTTT.

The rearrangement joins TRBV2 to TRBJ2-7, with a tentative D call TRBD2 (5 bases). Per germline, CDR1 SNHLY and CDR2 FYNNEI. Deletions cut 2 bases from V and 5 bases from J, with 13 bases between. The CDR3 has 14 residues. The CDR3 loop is CASSEPARRHEQYF. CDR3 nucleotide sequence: TGTGCCAGCAGTGAACCAGCGCGGAGGCACGAGCAGTACTTC.

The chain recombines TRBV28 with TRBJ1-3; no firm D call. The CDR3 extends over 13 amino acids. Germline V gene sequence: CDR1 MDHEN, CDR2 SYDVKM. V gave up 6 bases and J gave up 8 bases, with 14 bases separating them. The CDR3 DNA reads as TGTGCCAGCAGCCCCCCCTCCCGGGACACCATATATTTT. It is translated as CASSPPSRDTIYF.

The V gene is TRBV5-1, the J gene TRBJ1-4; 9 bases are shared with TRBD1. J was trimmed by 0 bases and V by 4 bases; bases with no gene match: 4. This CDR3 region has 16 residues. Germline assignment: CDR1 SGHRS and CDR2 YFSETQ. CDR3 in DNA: TGCGCCAGCAGCCGGACAGGGGACGCAACTAATGAAAAACTGTTTTTT. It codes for CASSRTGDATNEKLFF.

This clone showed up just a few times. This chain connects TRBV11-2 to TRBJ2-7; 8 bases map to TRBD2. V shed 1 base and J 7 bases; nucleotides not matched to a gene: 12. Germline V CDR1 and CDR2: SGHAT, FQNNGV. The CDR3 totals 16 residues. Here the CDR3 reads CASSLALRAGAWEQYF. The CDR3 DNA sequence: TGTGCCAGCAGCTTAGCCCTGCGAGCGGGAGCTTGGGAGCAGTACTTC.

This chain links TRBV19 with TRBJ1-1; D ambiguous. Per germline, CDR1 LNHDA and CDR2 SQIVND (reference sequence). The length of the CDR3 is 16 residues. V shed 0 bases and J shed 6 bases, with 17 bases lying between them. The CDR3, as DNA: TGTGCCAGTAGTATAGATCCAGGAGGGCATGAAGCTGAAGCTTTCTTT. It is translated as CASSIDPGGHEAEAFF.

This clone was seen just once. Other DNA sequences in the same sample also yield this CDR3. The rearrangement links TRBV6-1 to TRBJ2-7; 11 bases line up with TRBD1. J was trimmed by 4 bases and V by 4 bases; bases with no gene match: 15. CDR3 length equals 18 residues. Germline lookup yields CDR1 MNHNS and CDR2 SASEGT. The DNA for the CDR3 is TGTGCCAGCAGTGCTGGGACAGGGGGGCGCAGTGAGGCATACGAGCAGTACTTC. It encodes CASSAGTGGRSEAYEQYF.

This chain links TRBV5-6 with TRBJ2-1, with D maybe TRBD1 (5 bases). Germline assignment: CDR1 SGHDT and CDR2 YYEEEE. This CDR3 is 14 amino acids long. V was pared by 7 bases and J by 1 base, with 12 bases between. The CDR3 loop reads CASQGLRSYNEQFF. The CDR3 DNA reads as TGTGCCAGCCAGGGTTTAAGGTCCTACAATGAGCAGTTCTTC.

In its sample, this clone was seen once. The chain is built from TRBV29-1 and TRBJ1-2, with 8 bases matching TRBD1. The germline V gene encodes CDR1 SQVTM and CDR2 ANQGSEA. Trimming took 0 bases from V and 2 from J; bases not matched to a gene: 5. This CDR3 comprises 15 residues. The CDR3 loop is CSVEDRGRRNYGYTF. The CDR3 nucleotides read TGCAGCGTTGAAGACAGGGGGCGCAGGAACTATGGCTACACCTTC.

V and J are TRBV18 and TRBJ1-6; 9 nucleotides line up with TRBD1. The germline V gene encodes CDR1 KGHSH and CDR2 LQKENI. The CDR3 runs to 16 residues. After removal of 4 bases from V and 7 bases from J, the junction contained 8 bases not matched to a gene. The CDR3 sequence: CASSQMSGTGNSPLHF. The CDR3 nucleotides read TGTGCCAGCTCACAAATGTCCGGGACAGGGAATTCACCCCTCCACTTT.

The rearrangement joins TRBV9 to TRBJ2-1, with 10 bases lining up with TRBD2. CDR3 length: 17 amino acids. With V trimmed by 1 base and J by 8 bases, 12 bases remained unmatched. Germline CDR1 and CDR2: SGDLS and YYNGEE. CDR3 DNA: TGTGCCAGCAGCGTATCTCTCAGCGGGAGGGTGGGGGATGAGCAGTTCTTC. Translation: CASSVSLSGRVGDEQFF. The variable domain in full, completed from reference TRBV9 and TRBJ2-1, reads DSGVTQTPKHLITATGQRVTLRCSPRSGDLSVYWYQQSLDQGLQFLIQYYNGEERAKGNILERFSAQQFPDLHSELNLSSLELGDSALYFCASSVSLSGRVGDEQFFGPGTRLTVL.

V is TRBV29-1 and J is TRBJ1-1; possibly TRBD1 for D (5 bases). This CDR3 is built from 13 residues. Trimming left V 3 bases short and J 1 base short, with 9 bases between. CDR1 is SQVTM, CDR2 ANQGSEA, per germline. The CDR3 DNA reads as TGCAGCGTTGACAGGGCCTCGAACACTGAAGCTTTCTTT. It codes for CSVDRASNTEAFF.

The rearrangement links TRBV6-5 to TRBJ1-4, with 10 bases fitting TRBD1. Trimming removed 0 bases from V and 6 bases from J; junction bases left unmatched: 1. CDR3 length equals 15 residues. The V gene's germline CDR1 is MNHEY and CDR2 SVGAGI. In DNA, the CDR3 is TGTGCCAGCAGTTACTCCGACAGGGGGCATGAAAAACTGTTTTTT. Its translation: CASSYSDRGHEKLFF.

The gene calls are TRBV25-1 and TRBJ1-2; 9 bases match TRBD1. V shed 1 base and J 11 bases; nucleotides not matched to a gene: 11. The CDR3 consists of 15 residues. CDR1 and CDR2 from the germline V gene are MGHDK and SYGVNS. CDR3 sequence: CASSELEYGQGLYTF. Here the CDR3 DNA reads TGTGCCAGCAGTGAATTAGAATATGGACAGGGGTTGTACACCTTC.

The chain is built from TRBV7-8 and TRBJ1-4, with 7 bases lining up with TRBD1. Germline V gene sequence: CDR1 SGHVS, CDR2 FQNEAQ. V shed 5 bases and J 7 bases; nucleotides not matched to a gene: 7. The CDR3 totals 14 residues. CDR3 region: CASSGDSQAEKLFF. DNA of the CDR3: TGTGCCAGCAGCGGGGACAGTCAGGCTGAAAAACTGTTTTTT. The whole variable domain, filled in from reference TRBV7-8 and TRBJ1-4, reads GAGVSQSPRYKVAKRGQDVALRCDPISGHVSLFWYQQALGQGPEFLTYFQNEAQLDKSGLPSDRFFAERPEGSVSTLKIQRTQQEDSAVYLCASSGDSQAEKLFFGSGTQLSVL.

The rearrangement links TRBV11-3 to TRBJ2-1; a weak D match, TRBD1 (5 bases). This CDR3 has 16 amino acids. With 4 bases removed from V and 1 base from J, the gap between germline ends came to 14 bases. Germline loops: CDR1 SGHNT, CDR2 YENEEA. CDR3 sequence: CASSSGGRVSYNEQFF. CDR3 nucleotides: TGTGCCAGCAGCTCTGGCGGCAGGGTTTCCTACAATGAGCAGTTCTTC.

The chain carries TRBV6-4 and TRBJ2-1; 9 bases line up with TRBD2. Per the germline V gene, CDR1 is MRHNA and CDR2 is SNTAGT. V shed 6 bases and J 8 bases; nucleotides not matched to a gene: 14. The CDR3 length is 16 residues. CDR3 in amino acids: CASSLSSSGDPHEQFF. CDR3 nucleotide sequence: TGTGCCAGCAGCTTATCCTCTAGCGGGGACCCCCATGAGCAGTTCTTC.

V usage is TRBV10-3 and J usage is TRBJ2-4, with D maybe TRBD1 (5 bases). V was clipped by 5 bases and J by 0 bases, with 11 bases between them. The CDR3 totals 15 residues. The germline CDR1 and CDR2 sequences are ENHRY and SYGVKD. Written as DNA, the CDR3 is TGTGCCATCAGTCAGGGTAATCTAGCCAAAAACATTCAGTACTTC. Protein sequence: CAISQGNLAKNIQYF.

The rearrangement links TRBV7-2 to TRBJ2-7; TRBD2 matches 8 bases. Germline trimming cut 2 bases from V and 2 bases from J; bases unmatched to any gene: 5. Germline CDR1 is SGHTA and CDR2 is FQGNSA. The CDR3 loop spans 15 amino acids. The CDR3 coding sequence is TGTGCCAGCAGCTTACGTCTTAGCGGGACCTACGAGCAGTACTTC. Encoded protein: CASSLRLSGTYEQYF.

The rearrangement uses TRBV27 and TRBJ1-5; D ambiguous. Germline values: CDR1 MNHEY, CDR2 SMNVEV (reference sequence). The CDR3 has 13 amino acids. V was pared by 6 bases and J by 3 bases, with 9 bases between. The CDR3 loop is CASSLSPNQPQHF. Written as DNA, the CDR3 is TGTGCCAGCAGCCTTAGCCCCAATCAGCCCCAGCATTTT.

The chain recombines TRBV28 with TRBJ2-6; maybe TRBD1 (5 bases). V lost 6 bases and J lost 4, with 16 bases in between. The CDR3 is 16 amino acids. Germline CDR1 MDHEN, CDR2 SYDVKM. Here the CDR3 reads CASRTVPGSGANVLTF. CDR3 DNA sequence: TGTGCCAGCAGGACGGTCCCAGGGTCAGGGGCCAACGTCCTGACTTTC.

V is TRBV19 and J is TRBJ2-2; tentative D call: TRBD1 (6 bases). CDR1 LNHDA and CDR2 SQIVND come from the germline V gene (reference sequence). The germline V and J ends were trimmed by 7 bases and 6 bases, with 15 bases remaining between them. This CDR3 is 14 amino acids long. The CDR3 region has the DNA TGTGCCAGTATCTGGGGGCATGAGGCCGGGGAGCTGTTTTTT. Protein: CASIWGHEAGELFF.

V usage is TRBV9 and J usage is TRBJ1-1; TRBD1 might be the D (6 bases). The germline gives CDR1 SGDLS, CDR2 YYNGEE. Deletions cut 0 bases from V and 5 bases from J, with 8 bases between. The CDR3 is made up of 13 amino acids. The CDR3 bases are TGTGCCAGCAGCGTAGCTACAGGGACTGAAGCTTTCTTT. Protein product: CASSVATGTEAFF.

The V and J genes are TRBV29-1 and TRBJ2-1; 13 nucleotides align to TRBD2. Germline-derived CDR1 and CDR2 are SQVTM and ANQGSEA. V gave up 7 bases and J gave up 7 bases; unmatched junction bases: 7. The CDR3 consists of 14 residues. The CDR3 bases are TGCAGCGCCAGGACTAGCGGGAGTGATAATGAGCAGTTCTTC. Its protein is CSARTSGSDNEQFF.